Listed here is a single T cell receptor beta chain. Its specificity is unknown. Just one base apart from a much larger clone, this may be a read error. The sample originates from a study of blood T cells in healthy people across ages. Study-wide points: Roughly linear declines in TCR beta diversity per million T cells occurred with age. Compared with aged donors, long-lived donors showed fewer expanded clones, suggesting selection.

This CDR3 spans 9 amino acids. From germline, CDR1 is SQVTM and CDR2 ANQGSEA. It was with a sample-barcoded 5' primer and a J-beta primer mix that a second PCR of about 6 to 12 cycles was run. A template-switch adaptor with 12 random nucleotides tagged each cDNA molecule. Each CDR3 protein is one row after TCRdb ran MiXCR on the 5' RACE reads. The sample holds 1.5 million to 2 million distinct CDR3 sequences; roughly 28% are singletons and the top ten take about 7.7%. Sequencing was performed on blood. The V call is TRBV29-1, the J call TRBJ1-2; no clear D gene. The receptor was isolated from a woman in her 30s in good health. The CDR3 here is CSIELGYTF. Written as DNA, the CDR3 is TGCAGCATTGAACTTGGCTACACCTTC.